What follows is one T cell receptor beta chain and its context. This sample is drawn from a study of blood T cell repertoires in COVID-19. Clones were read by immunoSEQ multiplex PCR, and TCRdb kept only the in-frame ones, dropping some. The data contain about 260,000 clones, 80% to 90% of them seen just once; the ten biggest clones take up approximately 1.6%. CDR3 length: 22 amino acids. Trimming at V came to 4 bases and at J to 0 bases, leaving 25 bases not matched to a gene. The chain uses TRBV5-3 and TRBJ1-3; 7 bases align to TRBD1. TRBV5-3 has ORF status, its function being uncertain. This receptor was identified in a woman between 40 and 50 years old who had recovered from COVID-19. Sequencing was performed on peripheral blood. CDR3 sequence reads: CARSRRYRRDSIEQSSGNTIYF. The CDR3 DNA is TGTGCCAGAAGCCGGAGATACCGCCGGGACAGTATAGAACAGTCCTCTGGAAACACCATATATTTT.